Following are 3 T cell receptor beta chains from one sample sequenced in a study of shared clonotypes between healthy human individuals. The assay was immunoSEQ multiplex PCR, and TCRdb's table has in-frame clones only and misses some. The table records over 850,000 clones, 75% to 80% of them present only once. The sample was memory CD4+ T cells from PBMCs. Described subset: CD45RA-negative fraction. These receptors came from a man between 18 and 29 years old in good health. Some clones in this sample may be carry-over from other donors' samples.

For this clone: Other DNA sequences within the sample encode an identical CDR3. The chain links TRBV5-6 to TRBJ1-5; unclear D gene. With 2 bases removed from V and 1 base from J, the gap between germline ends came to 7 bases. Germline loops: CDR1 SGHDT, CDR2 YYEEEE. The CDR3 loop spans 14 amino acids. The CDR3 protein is CASSFMGSNQPQHF. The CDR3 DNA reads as TGTGCCAGCAGCTTCATGGGGAGCAATCAGCCCCAGCATTTT.

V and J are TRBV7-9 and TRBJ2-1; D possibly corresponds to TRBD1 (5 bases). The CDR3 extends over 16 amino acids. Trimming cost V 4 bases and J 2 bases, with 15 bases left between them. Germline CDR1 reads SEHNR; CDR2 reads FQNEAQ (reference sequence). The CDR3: CASSSYRIIAYNEQFF. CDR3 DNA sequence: TGTGCCAGCAGCTCGTACAGGATCATCGCCTACAATGAGCAGTTCTTC.

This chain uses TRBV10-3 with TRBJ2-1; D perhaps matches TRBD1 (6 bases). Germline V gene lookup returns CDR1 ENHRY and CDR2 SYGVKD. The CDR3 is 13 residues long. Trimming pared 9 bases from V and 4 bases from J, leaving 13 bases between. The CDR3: CAISTGGYNEQFF. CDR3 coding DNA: TGTGCCATTTCGACAGGCGGGTACAATGAGCAGTTCTTC.